These 18 T cell receptor beta chains originate from one sample sequenced in a study of blood T cell repertoires in COVID-19. Sequenced by immunoSEQ multiplex PCR; TCRdb stores in-frame clones only, minus some. This table has hundreds of thousands of clones, over 85% appearing once. Sequenced sample: PBMCs or T cells enriched from blood (not recorded which). Receptors were obtained from a woman in her forties or fifties who had been exposed to COVID-19.

This clone appeared once. V gene TRBV24-1 combines with J gene TRBJ1-5; TRBD1 aligns across 10 bases. V was clipped by 8 bases and J by 2 bases; unmatched bases: 2. This CDR3 has 14 amino acids. Germline lookup yields CDR1 KGHDR and CDR2 SFDVKD. CDR3 nucleotide sequence: TGTGCCACCATGGGACAGGGGCGCAATCAGCCCCAGCATTTT. Residues: CATMGQGRNQPQHF.

This chain links TRBV3-1 (or the pseudogene TRBV3-2) with TRBJ2-1; TRBD2 matches at 8 bases. With 4 bases clipped from V and 3 bases from J, the junction kept 5 bases outside the gene matches. The CDR3 is 15 residues long. Germline CDR1 LGHDT, CDR2 YNNKEL (reference sequence). DNA of the CDR3: TGTGCCAGCAGCCTCGGGGGGGCGGTCTACAATGAGCAGTTCTTC. Protein sequence: CASSLGGAVYNEQFF.

The rearrangement uses TRBV7-8 and TRBJ2-7; D is possibly TRBD1 (6 bases). The germline V and J ends were trimmed by 5 bases and 3 bases, with 17 bases remaining between them. This CDR3 has 15 amino acids. Germline-derived CDR1 and CDR2 are SGHVS and FQNEAQ. This chain's CDR3 is CASSIDGTRNYEQYF. The CDR3 coding sequence is TGTGCCAGCAGCATCGATGGGACACGGAACTACGAGCAGTACTTC.

The V and J genes are TRBV15 and TRBJ2-2, with 8 bases aligning to TRBD1. Germline CDR1 is LNHNV and CDR2 is YYDKDF (reference sequence). Unmatched junction bases numbered 10, after V lost 8 bases and J lost 8 bases. This CDR3 comprises 14 residues. As DNA, the CDR3 is TGTGCCACCGGAGGACAGGGCTTTAGGGGGGAGCTGTTTTTT. It yields the protein CATGGQGFRGELFF.

The V call is TRBV2, the J call TRBJ2-5, with D possibly TRBD2 on 6 matching bases. The germline V and J ends were trimmed by 1 base and 3 bases, with 12 bases remaining between them. This CDR3 has 15 amino acids. Germline CDR1 and CDR2: SNHLY and FYNNEI. The CDR3 DNA reads TGTGCCAGCAGTGAAGAAGGGCGACTAGAAGAGACCCAGTACTTC. Translation gives CASSEEGRLEETQYF.

CDR3 sequence (DNA): TGTGCCAGCAGTTACTCACAGGGGGCACGACAGCCCCAGCATTTT. Its protein is CASSYSQGARQPQHF. The chain carries TRBV6-5 and TRBJ1-5; TRBD1 matches 9 bases. The CDR3 covers 15 residues. The germline V gene has CDR1 MNHEY and CDR2 SVGAGI. After removal of 0 bases from V and 7 bases from J, the junction contained 4 bases not matched to a gene.

In regard to this clone: The sample contains more than one DNA sequence encoding this CDR3. The chain employs TRBV7-6 and TRBJ2-7; TRBD2 might be the D (7 bases). Germline V gene lookup returns CDR1 SGHVS and CDR2 FNYEAQ. Trimming shortened V by 5 bases and J by 2 bases, and 13 bases separated the two germline ends. The CDR3 consists of 14 residues. The CDR3 nucleotides are TGTGCCAGCAGCCCGGGGGGCAGCACCTACGAGCAGTACTTC. It encodes CASSPGGSTYEQYF.

This rearrangement joins TRBV7-2 to TRBJ2-5, with 9 nucleotides matching TRBD1. CDR1 is SGHTA and CDR2 is FQGNSA in the germline V gene. The length of the CDR3 is 15 residues. V dropped 1 base and J dropped 4; count of bases not matched to a gene: 4. CDR3 sequence reads: CASSLGGQGSETQYF. The CDR3 nucleotides are TGTGCCAGCAGCTTAGGGGGACAGGGTTCAGAGACCCAGTACTTC.

The V call is TRBV6-9, the J call TRBJ2-7, with D perhaps TRBD1 (6 bases). The germline gives CDR1 MNHGY, CDR2 SVAAGI. CDR3 length equals 15 residues. V lost 6 bases, J lost 3 bases, and 18 bases lay in between. CDR3 coding DNA: TGTGCCAGCAGCCCCAGAAGGACAGCGCACTACGAGCAGTACTTC. Its protein is CASSPRRTAHYEQYF.

The chain links TRBV2 to TRBJ2-1; 11 nucleotides align to TRBD2. V lost 7 bases and J lost 7; bases outside the gene matches: 3. CDR3 length equals 13 residues. The germline gives CDR1 SNHLY, CDR2 FYNNEI. The CDR3 DNA is TGTGCCAGCACCGGGACTAGCGGTAATGAGCAGTTCTTC. Protein: CASTGTSGNEQFF. Variable domain in full (rest from reference TRBV2 and TRBJ2-1): EPEVTQTPSHQVTQMGQEVILRCVPISNHLYFYWYRQILGQKVEFLVSFYNNEISEKSEIFDDQFSVERPDGSNFTLKIRSTKLEDSAMYFCASTGTSGNEQFFGPGTRLTVL.

This clone was seen a single time. The chain joins TRBV19 to TRBJ1-5, with D maybe TRBD1 (6 bases). The length of the CDR3 is 15 residues. Trimming took 6 bases from V and 3 from J, leaving 15 bases between them. CDR1 is LNHDA, CDR2 SQIVND, per germline (reference sequence). The CDR3 bases are TGTGCCAGTAGCCCCCAAGACAGGTACAATCAGCCCCAGCATTTT. It yields the protein CASSPQDRYNQPQHF.

This chain joins TRBV4-2 and TRBJ1-1; perhaps TRBD1 as D (5 bases). The V end lost 0 bases, the J end lost 0 bases, and 8 bases lay between the germline ends. The CDR3 totals 15 residues. Germline V CDR1 and CDR2: LGHNA, YNFKEQ. The CDR3 region is CASSQEGTMNTEAFF. The CDR3 nucleotides are TGTGCCAGCAGCCAAGAGGGGACTATGAACACTGAAGCTTTCTTT.

V gene TRBV2 combines with J gene TRBJ1-2; D remains ambiguous. Germline-derived CDR1 and CDR2 are SNHLY and FYNNEI. The CDR3 sequence is 15 residues long. The germline V and J ends were trimmed by 1 base and 0 bases, with 9 bases remaining between them. CDR3 nucleotides: TGTGCCAGCAGTGAAGTGGGAGTAACTAACTATGGCTACACCTTC. Translating it yields CASSEVGVTNYGYTF.

In its sample, this clone was seen a few times. The rearrangement links TRBV5-6 to TRBJ1-2; the match to TRBD1 covers 11 bases. V lost 1 base to trimming and J lost 9 bases; unmatched junction nucleotides: 5. Germline CDR1 SGHDT, CDR2 YYEEEE. The CDR3 contains 14 residues. This CDR3 is CASSLPGTGGSYTF. The CDR3 nucleotides are TGTGCCAGCAGCTTGCCCGGGACAGGGGGGAGCTACACCTTC.

The chain links TRBV13 to TRBJ2-7; D gene uncertain. There are 13 residues in the CDR3. Germline assignment: CDR1 PRHDT and CDR2 FYEKMQ (reference sequence). Trimming removed 6 bases from V and 6 bases from J, with 15 bases in between. This chain's CDR3 is CASSFSGLGEQYF. The CDR3 DNA follows: TGTGCCAGCAGTTTTAGTGGTCTCGGCGAGCAGTACTTC.

V gene TRBV15 combines with J gene TRBJ2-1, with 7 nucleotides matching TRBD2. Unmatched junction bases numbered 10, after V lost 5 bases and J lost 0 bases. Germline values: CDR1 LNHNV, CDR2 YYDKDF (reference sequence). CDR3 length: 17 amino acids. The CDR3 nucleotides are TGTGCCACCAGCGGGGGTGGACTAGGGGACTCCTACAATGAGCAGTTCTTC. Its protein product is CATSGGGLGDSYNEQFF.

The genes are TRBV30 and TRBJ1-6; 7 nucleotides agree with TRBD1. Trimming took 6 bases from V and 12 from J; bases not matched to a gene: 2. Per germline, CDR1 GTSNPN and CDR2 SVGIG (reference sequence). The CDR3 totals 10 residues. CDR3 amino acids: CACTGEPLHF. Written as DNA, the CDR3 is TGTGCCTGTACAGGGGAACCCCTCCACTTT.

The chain couples TRBV19 to TRBJ1-6; D is undetermined. The CDR3 has 15 amino acids. The ends were cut back, 7 bases at V and 3 bases at J, with 13 bases in the middle. Germline CDR1 LNHDA, CDR2 SQIVND (reference sequence). This chain's CDR3 is CASTARGDYNSPLHF. In DNA, the CDR3 is TGTGCCAGTACGGCCCGGGGTGACTATAATTCACCCCTCCACTTT.